A selection of T cell receptor beta chains follows, all from one sample in a study of cytomegalovirus exposure and HLA in healthy donors. The assay was immunoSEQ multiplex PCR, and TCRdb's table has in-frame clones only and misses some. This table lists approximately 150,000 clones. Input material: PBMCs. Receptors originate from a woman in her forties or fifties in good health and CMV-seronegative. Each CDR3 is given with its conserved first and last residue. D genes are given only for firm matches.

D gene: TRBD2; V gene: TRBV27; J gene: TRBJ2-7; CDR3 DNA: TGTGCCAGCACCCTACAGCCGGGACTAGGCTACGAGCAGTACTTC; CDR3 protein: CASTLQPGLGYEQYF
D gene: TRBD1; V gene: TRBV28; J gene: TRBJ1-1; CDR3 DNA: TGTGCCAGCAGCCGGGACAGGGACGGGGACACTGAAGCTTTCTTT; CDR3 protein: CASSRDRDGDTEAFF
D gene: TRBD1; V gene: TRBV5-4; J gene: TRBJ2-3; CDR3 DNA: TGTGCCAGCAGCACGGACAGGGGGCAGGGTACGCAGTATTTT; CDR3 protein: CASSTDRGQGTQYF
D gene: NA; V gene: TRBV12-5; J gene: TRBJ2-1; CDR3 DNA: TGTGCTAGTGGTTCCAGGGATGAGCAGTTCTTC; CDR3 protein: CASGSRDEQFF
D gene: TRBD1; V gene: TRBV5-8; J gene: TRBJ2-7; CDR3 DNA: TGTGCCAGCAGTGTTACAGGGGATTCCTACGAGCAGTACTTC; CDR3 protein: CASSVTGDSYEQYF
D gene: NA; V gene: TRBV7-2; J gene: TRBJ2-5; CDR3 DNA: TGTGCCAGCAGCTTAGTTGTCCTTCAAGAGACCCAGTACTTC; CDR3 protein: CASSLVVLQETQYF
D gene: NA; V gene: TRBV15; J gene: TRBJ1-2; CDR3 DNA: TGTGCCACCAGCAGATATCCGGCAGGCACCAACTATGGCTACACCTTC; CDR3 protein: CATSRYPAGTNYGYTF
D gene: NA; V gene: TRBV11-2; J gene: TRBJ2-1; CDR3 DNA: TGTGCCAGCAGCTTCGGGGGGCGGAATGAGCAGTTCTTC; CDR3 protein: CASSFGGRNEQFF
D gene: NA; V gene: TRBV2; J gene: TRBJ1-2; CDR3 DNA: TGTGCCAGCAGGGCCGGGTCCAAGTACTATGGCTACACCTTC; CDR3 protein: CASRAGSKYYGYTF
D gene: NA; V gene: TRBV30; J gene: TRBJ1-4; CDR3 DNA: TGTGCCTGGAGTGTACGAGGAAGGTTCCGGGAAAAACTGTTTTTT; CDR3 protein: CAWSVRGRFREKLFF
D gene: TRBD2; V gene: TRBV11-1; J gene: TRBJ2-1; CDR3 DNA: TGTGCCAGCAGCTTAGGCGGGGGGAGTATCAATGAGCAGTTCTTC; CDR3 protein: CASSLGGGSINEQFF
D gene: NA; V gene: TRBV14; J gene: TRBJ1-1; CDR3 DNA: TGTGCCAGCAGCCGACTCGTAACCACTGAAGCTTTCTTT; CDR3 protein: CASSRLVTTEAFF
D gene: TRBD1; V gene: TRBV9; J gene: TRBJ1-1; CDR3 DNA: TGTGCCAGCAGCGGGGGGACAGGGGGGACTGAAGCTTTCTTT; CDR3 protein: CASSGGTGGTEAFF
D gene: NA; V gene: TRBV4-1; J gene: TRBJ2-7; CDR3 DNA: TGCGCCAGCAGCCCACCAGGGACCTACGAGCAGTACTTC; CDR3 protein: CASSPPGTYEQYF
D gene: TRBD1; V gene: TRBV18; J gene: TRBJ2-7; CDR3 DNA: TGTGCCAGCTCACCTTCCGGGACAGGGGGCGGGCAGTACTTC; CDR3 protein: CASSPSGTGGGQYF
D gene: NA; V gene: TRBV9; J gene: TRBJ2-1; CDR3 DNA: TGTGCCAGCAGCGCCCGCCGGGGTCTTAGCTCCTACAATGAGCAGTTCTTC; CDR3 protein: CASSARRGLSSYNEQFF
D gene: NA; V gene: TRBV6-1; J gene: TRBJ1-4; CDR3 DNA: TGTGCCAGCAGTGAAGGGGGGCTGAGTGAAAAACTGTTTTTT; CDR3 protein: CASSEGGLSEKLFF